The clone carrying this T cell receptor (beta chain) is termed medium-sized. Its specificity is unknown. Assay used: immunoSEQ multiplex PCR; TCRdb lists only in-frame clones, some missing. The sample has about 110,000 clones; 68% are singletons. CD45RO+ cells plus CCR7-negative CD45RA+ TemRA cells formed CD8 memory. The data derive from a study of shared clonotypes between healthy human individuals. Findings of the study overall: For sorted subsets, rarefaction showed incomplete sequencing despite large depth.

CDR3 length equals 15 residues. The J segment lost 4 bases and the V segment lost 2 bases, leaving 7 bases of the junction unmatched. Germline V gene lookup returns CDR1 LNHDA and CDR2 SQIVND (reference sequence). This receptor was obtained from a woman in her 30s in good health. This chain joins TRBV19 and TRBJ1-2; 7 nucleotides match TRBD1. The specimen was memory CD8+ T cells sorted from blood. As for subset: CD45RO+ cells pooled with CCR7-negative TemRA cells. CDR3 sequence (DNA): TGTGCCAGTAGTATATGGACAGGCGAGAGCTATGGCTACACCTTC. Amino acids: CASSIWTGESYGYTF.